This TCR beta chain was identified in a study of a mutant IDH1 vaccine in newly diagnosed glioma. The overall study: Vaccinations were initiated 4-6 weeks following radiotherapy alone, or were given together with temozolomide cycles. In the visit schedule, V12 fell in week 35, while V13 fell in week 47. Points from the study as a whole: Among patients, 93.3% showed immune responses induced by the vaccine.

This clone occurred once. Its antigen is still unknown. Libraries were prepared by immunoSEQ multiplex PCR; TCRdb keeps only in-frame clonotypes and omits some of them. The repertoire has 45,000 to 55,000 clones, 76% of them found once; the top ten carry approximately 12%. Trimming stripped 0 bases from V and 1 base from J, with 5 bases between. Germline CDR1 is SGHKS and CDR2 is YYEKEE (reference sequence). The CDR3 spans 13 residues. The sample's time point: week 35, safety follow-up. All doses held 300 ug of mutant IDH1 20-mer peptide, with topical imiquimod. Every donor had a new WHO grade 3 or 4 astrocytoma that was IDH1-mutant, with loss of nuclear ATRX.

The sequence derives from a middle-aged man with glioma. V usage is TRBV5-5 and J usage is TRBJ2-7, with D hard to call. The material sequenced was PBMCs, taken from a glioma patient whose treatment included an IDH1 peptide vaccine. The CDR3: CASSLEGSYEQYF. CDR3 DNA sequence: TGTGCCAGCAGCTTGGAAGGTTCCTACGAGCAGTACTTC.